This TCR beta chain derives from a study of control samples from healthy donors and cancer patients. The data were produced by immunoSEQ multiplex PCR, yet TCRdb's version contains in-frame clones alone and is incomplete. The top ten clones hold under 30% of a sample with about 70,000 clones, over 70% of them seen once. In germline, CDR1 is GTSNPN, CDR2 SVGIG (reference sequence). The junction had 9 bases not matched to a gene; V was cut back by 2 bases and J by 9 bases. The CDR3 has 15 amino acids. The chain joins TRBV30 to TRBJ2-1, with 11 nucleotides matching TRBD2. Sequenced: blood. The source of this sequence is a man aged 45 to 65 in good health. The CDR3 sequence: CAWSLQTSGTLEQFF. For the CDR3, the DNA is TGTGCCTGGAGTCTGCAGACTAGCGGGACTCTTGAGCAGTTCTTC.